This entry lists 30 T cell receptor beta chains sequenced from one sample in a study of blood T cell repertoires in COVID-19 (dated by TCRdb to 2018 to 2020). Library prep was done by the immunoSEQ multiplex PCR assay. TCRdb limited this immuneACCESS table to in-frame rearrangements with V and J called. A share of clones is missing; checked studies link under half to unresolved V genes, and the rest is unexplained. Across this sample there are 200,000 to 300,000 clones, with 81% seen only once. Approximately 7.2% of the sample is in the top ten clones. Specimen: peripheral blood. All receptors derive from a woman older than 75 with acute or convalescent COVID-19.

The rearrangement uses TRBV6-5 and TRBJ2-7; D is ambiguous. The CDR3 covers 14 residues. Germline assignment: CDR1 MNHEY and CDR2 SVGAGI. Between the trimmed V and J ends, which lost 6 bases and 8 bases, there was a span of 20 bases. The CDR3 reads CASSPRQASIKQYF. The CDR3 nucleotides read TGTGCCAGCAGCCCCAGGCAAGCCTCTATCAAGCAGTACTTC.

Worth noting for this clone: One end of the junction varies from germline; a read error may be responsible. This chain joins TRBV7-7 and TRBJ1-2, with TRBD1 identical over 10 bases. Per germline, CDR1 SSHAT and CDR2 FNYEAQ (reference sequence). The CDR3 has 16 amino acids. The CDR3, as DNA: TGTGCCAGCAGTTTAGGGACGGACAGGGGGTTCGGTGGCTACACCTTC. Residues: CASSLGTDRGFGGYTF.

For the CDR3, the DNA is TGTGCCAGCAGCCAGGCCGGGACTAGCGGCTACGAGCAGTACTTC. Protein sequence: CASSQAGTSGYEQYF. The V gene is TRBV3-1 (or the pseudogene TRBV3-2), the J gene TRBJ2-7; 11 bases line up with TRBD2. The J segment lost 3 bases and the V segment lost 3 bases, leaving 4 bases of the junction unmatched. There are 15 residues in the CDR3. Germline values: CDR1 LGHDT, CDR2 YNNKEL (reference sequence).

The CDR3 nucleotides read TGTGCCAGCAGCGCAACAGGGACGAACACCGGGGAGCTGTTTTTT. Translated: CASSATGTNTGELFF. The chain links TRBV7-9 to TRBJ2-2, with TRBD1 as a possible D gene (6 bases). The CDR3 runs to 15 residues. Germline V gives CDR1 SEHNR, CDR2 FQNEAQ (reference sequence). V was cut by 5 bases and J by 0 bases, with 10 bases left in between. The complete variable domain, with remaining parts taken from reference TRBV7-9 and TRBJ2-2, reads DTGVSQNPRHKITKRGQNVTFRCDPISEHNRLYWYRQTLGQGPEFLTYFQNEAQLEKSRLLSDRFSAERPKGSFSTLEIQRTEQGDSAMYLCASSATGTNTGELFFGEGSRLTVL.

This clone has just a few counts. This chain connects TRBV28 to TRBJ1-4, with TRBD1 identical over 7 bases. CDR3 length: 15 amino acids. The V and J ends lost 6 bases and 8 bases, in that order; junction bases with no gene match: 12. CDR1 is MDHEN, CDR2 SYDVKM, per germline. The chain's CDR3 is CASSPPGQLSEKLFF. In DNA, the CDR3 is TGTGCCAGCAGCCCCCCGGGACAGCTATCCGAAAAACTGTTTTTT.

This clone has a count of ten or more. The chain is built from TRBV4-1 and TRBJ1-6; TRBD1 aligns across 8 bases. The CDR3 consists of 15 residues. The V segment lost 1 base and the J segment 9 bases; nucleotides outside the gene matches: 5. CDR1 and CDR2 (germline): MGHRA, YSYEKL. CDR3 in DNA: TGCGCCAGCAGCCAAGCCCCTGGGACAGGTTCACCCCTCCACTTT. This translates into CASSQAPGTGSPLHF.

The chain recombines TRBV5-1 with TRBJ1-1, with TRBD1 matching 10 bases. Per the germline V gene, CDR1 is SGHRS and CDR2 is YFSETQ. V lost 3 bases, J lost 6 bases, and 5 bases stayed unmatched. The CDR3 has 14 residues. Written as DNA, the CDR3 is TGCGCCAGCAGCTGGGGACAGGGGAGCGCTGAAGCTTTCTTT. It encodes CASSWGQGSAEAFF.

This chain connects TRBV2 to TRBJ2-7; 10 positions match TRBD2. The CDR3 totals 13 residues. The V segment lost 7 bases and the J segment 5 bases; nucleotides outside the gene matches: 5. The V gene's germline CDR1 is SNHLY and CDR2 FYNNEI. The CDR3 coding sequence is TGTGCCAGCATCCCGGGACTAGCGAACGAGCAGTACTTC. It yields the protein CASIPGLANEQYF.

This chain uses TRBV5-1 with TRBJ1-1; possibly TRBD1 for D (6 bases). Germline CDR1 is SGHRS and CDR2 is YFSETQ. The CDR3 length is 13 residues. V lost 4 bases, J lost 8 bases, and 15 bases lay in between. CDR3 protein: CASSPEGGGEAFF. Here the CDR3 DNA reads TGCGCCAGCAGCCCCGAAGGGGGAGGGGAAGCTTTCTTT. Looking up the rest from reference TRBV5-1 and TRBJ1-1 gives the full variable domain: KAGVTQTPRYLIKTRGQQVTLSCSPISGHRSVSWYQQTPGQGLQFLFEYFSETQRNKGNFPGRFSGRQFSNSRSEMNVSTLELGDSALYLCASSPEGGGEAFFGQGTRLTVV.

The V and J genes are TRBV14 and TRBJ2-7, with 7 bases that match TRBD2. CDR1 and CDR2 from the germline V gene are SGHDN and FVKESK. J lost 4 bases, V lost 0 bases, and 12 bases had no gene match. The CDR3 sequence is 17 residues long. CDR3 region: CASSQDPPSGGGYEQYF. The CDR3 DNA is TGTGCCAGCAGCCAAGATCCTCCTAGCGGAGGTGGATACGAGCAGTACTTC.

V and J are TRBV11-3 and TRBJ2-7; 8 bases map to TRBD1. V lost 5 bases, J lost 6 bases, and 3 bases stayed unmatched. Germline assignment: CDR1 SGHNT and CDR2 YENEEA. This CDR3 is built from 12 residues. The CDR3 sequence: CASSPTGGEQYF. The CDR3 coding sequence is TGTGCCAGCAGCCCAACAGGGGGCGAGCAGTACTTC. Filled out from reference TRBV11-3 and TRBJ2-7, the complete variable domain reads EAGVVQSPRYKIIEKKQPVAFWCNPISGHNTLYWYLQNLGQGPELLIRYENEEAVDDSQLPKDRFSAERLKGVDSTLKIQPAELGDSAVYLCASSPTGGEQYFGPGTRLTVT.

V gene TRBV7-2 combines with J gene TRBJ2-3; D gene uncertain. There are 11 residues in the CDR3. The V gene's germline CDR1 is SGHTA and CDR2 FQGNSA. V shed 7 bases and J shed 2 bases, with 4 bases lying between them. The CDR3 loop reads CASTNTDTQYF. The CDR3 DNA follows: TGTGCCAGCACCAACACAGATACGCAGTATTTT.

The rearrangement uses TRBV5-5 and TRBJ2-3, with D unresolved. From germline, CDR1 is SGHKS and CDR2 YYEKEE (reference sequence). V was trimmed by 4 bases and J by 2 bases, leaving 17 bases between them. There are 16 residues in the CDR3. The CDR3 nucleotides read TGTGCCAGCAGCCAACCGGCAGCTGGAGCCACAGATACGCAGTATTTT. Its translation is CASSQPAAGATDTQYF.

J is TRBJ1-4 and V is TRBV7-9, with a possible D match to TRBD1 (6 bases). Trimming stripped 1 base from V and 7 bases from J, with 13 bases between. Looked up from germline, CDR1 is SEHNR and CDR2 is FQNEAQ (reference sequence). The CDR3 extends over 15 amino acids. The DNA for the CDR3 is TGTGCCAGCAGCTTAGGGACCAGGGGCGGTGAAAAACTGTTTTTT. Translated: CASSLGTRGGEKLFF.

The chain combines TRBV6-5 with TRBJ2-3; 7 nucleotides align to TRBD1. V lost 6 bases to trimming and J lost 1 base; unmatched junction nucleotides: 4. CDR1 is MNHEY and CDR2 is SVGAGI in the germline V gene. This CDR3 comprises 14 residues. Written as DNA, the CDR3 is TGTGCCAGCAGCATAGGGACAGGCACAGATACGCAGTATTTT. The encoded protein is CASSIGTGTDTQYF.

The J gene is TRBJ2-1, the V gene TRBV27; 7 nucleotides agree with TRBD2. This CDR3 has 15 amino acids. Germline-derived CDR1 and CDR2 are MNHEY and SMNVEV (reference sequence). V lost 1 base and J lost 6; bases outside the gene matches: 6. The CDR3 region is CASSLLGGSVNEQFF. CDR3 DNA sequence: TGTGCCAGCAGTTTATTGGGCGGGAGTGTCAATGAGCAGTTCTTC.

This clone was detected once. The V call is TRBV6-5, the J call TRBJ1-2; possible D gene TRBD1, 6 bases. This CDR3 has 15 amino acids. V lost 0 bases to trimming and J lost 4 bases, with 12 bases between them. Germline assignment: CDR1 MNHEY and CDR2 SVGAGI. This CDR3 is CASSYSGVQGYGYTF. CDR3 coding DNA: TGTGCCAGCAGTTACTCCGGTGTACAGGGCTATGGCTACACCTTC.

V usage is TRBV18 and J usage is TRBJ1-1, with D perhaps TRBD1 (5 bases). This CDR3 region has 16 residues. V was shortened by 2 bases and J by 1 base, with 14 bases between the two germline ends. CDR1 and CDR2 from the germline V gene are KGHSH and LQKENI. The CDR3 DNA reads TGTGCCAGCTCACCAAGCCCCGGACAAAGGAACACTGAAGCTTTCTTT. Protein: CASSPSPGQRNTEAFF.

This clone was recorded once. The rearrangement joins TRBV10-3 to TRBJ1-2; no reliable D call. The CDR3 has 15 residues. Germline assignment: CDR1 ENHRY and CDR2 SYGVKD. V was clipped by 0 bases and J by 7 bases, with 15 bases between them. In DNA form, the CDR3 reads TGTGCCATCAGTGAGTCCAGCCTGCTAAGGAGTGGCTACACCTTC. Its protein is CAISESSLLRSGYTF.

The V gene is TRBV10-3, the J gene TRBJ1-4, with 8 bases that match TRBD1. V was pared by 2 bases and J by 4 bases, with 9 bases of the junction left unmatched. The CDR3 loop spans 17 amino acids. Per the germline V gene, CDR1 is ENHRY and CDR2 is SYGVKD. CDR3 sequence reads: CAISETRAGQDNEKLFF. The CDR3 nucleotides are TGTGCCATCAGTGAGACCCGGGCGGGACAGGATAATGAAAAACTGTTTTTT.

The gene calls are TRBV5-8 and TRBJ2-3, with a weak D call TRBD2 (5 bases). Trimming left V 1 base short and J 0 bases short, with 15 bases between. The CDR3 contains 17 residues. Germline V CDR1 and CDR2: SGHTS, YDEGEE. CDR3 nucleotide sequence: TGTGCCAGCAGCTTGAGAACCGACTATTCTAGCACAGATACGCAGTATTTT. It encodes CASSLRTDYSSTDTQYF.

With respect to this clone: Different DNA sequences within this sample yield the same CDR3. The genes are TRBV18 and TRBJ2-1, with 9 bases lining up with TRBD2. Germline-derived CDR1 and CDR2 are KGHSH and LQKENI. This CDR3 is built from 14 residues. The ends lost 3 bases at V and 4 bases at J; junction bases unmatched: 1. The CDR3 sequence: CASSPSGGYNEQFF. CDR3 coding DNA: TGTGCCAGCTCACCGAGCGGGGGGTACAATGAGCAGTTCTTC.

The chain uses TRBV2 and TRBJ2-3; D is undetermined. The CDR3 is 14 residues long. CDR1 is SNHLY and CDR2 is FYNNEI in the germline V gene. V lost 0 bases, J lost 2 bases, and 6 bases lay in between. The DNA of the CDR3 is TGTGCCAGCAGTGAAGCTCTTCTCACAGATACGCAGTATTTT. Its protein product is CASSEALLTDTQYF.

The chain recombines TRBV5-5 with TRBJ2-5; D perhaps matches TRBD1 (7 bases). From germline, CDR1 is SGHKS and CDR2 YYEKEE (reference sequence). The CDR3 contains 14 residues. Deletions cut 4 bases from V and 6 bases from J, with 16 bases between. CDR3: CASSPQGGPQTQYF. The CDR3 region has the DNA TGTGCCAGCAGCCCCCAGGGGGGCCCTCAGACCCAGTACTTC.

The chain is built from TRBV5-1 and TRBJ2-2; D is ambiguous. CDR3 length: 20 residues. Trimming removed 7 bases at V and 0 bases at J, with 28 bases between. Germline CDR1 is SGHRS and CDR2 is YFSETQ. As DNA, the CDR3 is TGCGCCAGCCTATCTCGTCCCCTAGGTGAATCTCTCGCGAACACCGGGGAGCTGTTTTTT. Its protein product is CASLSRPLGESLANTGELFF. The entire variable domain, with the rest obtained from reference TRBV5-1 and TRBJ2-2, is as follows: KAGVTQTPRYLIKTRGQQVTLSCSPISGHRSVSWYQQTPGQGLQFLFEYFSETQRNKGNFPGRFSGRQFSNSRSEMNVSTLELGDSALYLCASLSRPLGESLANTGELFFGEGSRLTVL.

The V call is TRBV3-1 (or the pseudogene TRBV3-2), the J call TRBJ1-5; D is possibly TRBD1 (5 bases). The CDR3 is 16 amino acids. V lost 1 base and J lost 2, with 12 bases in between. Germline assignment: CDR1 LGHDT and CDR2 YNNKEL (reference sequence). The CDR3 loop is CASSQATGEGNQPQHF. The CDR3 DNA sequence: TGTGCCAGCAGCCAAGCCACGGGGGAGGGCAATCAGCCCCAGCATTTT.

The chain has TRBV25-1 and TRBJ1-2, with 7 bases identical to TRBD1. The CDR3 contains 14 residues. The junction had 11 bases not matched to a gene; V was cut back by 7 bases and J by 6 bases. Germline lookup yields CDR1 MGHDK and CDR2 SYGVNS. The CDR3 region is CASIPTGTLNGYTF. The CDR3 coding sequence is TGTGCCAGCATCCCGACAGGGACATTGAATGGCTACACCTTC.

The chain employs TRBV7-2 and TRBJ2-1, with TRBD2 matching 15 bases. Germline V gene sequence: CDR1 SGHTA, CDR2 FQGNSA. V lost 5 bases and J lost 8; bases outside the gene matches: 7. This CDR3 region has 16 residues. CDR3 DNA: TGTGCCAGCAGCGGCCGGACTAGCGGGGGGGCGCATGAGCAGTTCTTC. Translating it yields CASSGRTSGGAHEQFF. The variable domain in full, with the rest retrieved from reference TRBV7-2 and TRBJ2-1, is GAGVSQSPSNKVTEKGKDVELRCDPISGHTALYWYRQSLGQGLEFLIYFQGNSAPDKSGLPSDRFSAERTGGSVSTLTIQRTQQEDSAVYLCASSGRTSGGAHEQFFGPGTRLTVL.

This chain connects TRBV4-1 to TRBJ2-7; tentative D call: TRBD1 (6 bases). The CDR3 totals 14 residues. V was cut by 0 bases and J by 3 bases, with 9 bases left in between. CDR1 is MGHRA and CDR2 is YSYEKL in the germline V gene. CDR3 nucleotide sequence: TGCGCCAGCAGCCAAGATCAGGGGAACTACGAGCAGTACTTC. Translated, it gives CASSQDQGNYEQYF.

The chain combines TRBV25-1 with TRBJ2-7; 8 nucleotides agree with TRBD1. This CDR3 is 14 amino acids long. Germline V lookup: CDR1 MGHDK, CDR2 SYGVNS. Trimming at V came to 1 base and at J to 5 bases, leaving 4 bases not matched to a gene. The CDR3 nucleotides are TGTGCCAGCAGTGAATGGACAGGGAGGAACGAGCAGTACTTC. The encoded protein is CASSEWTGRNEQYF.